The 10 T cell receptor beta chains below all came from one sample that was sequenced in a study of low-dose radiotherapy and immunotherapy resistance in tumors. First-strand cDNA relied on TRAV- and TRBV-specific primers spanning alpha and beta chains. TCRs were put through around 20 PCR cycles of amplification with Phusion. A constant-region primer and the V-primer adapter served as the primer pair. Each CDR3 protein gets one entry after TCRdb re-called the reads with MiXCR. The table includes around 84,000 distinct CDR3 sequences, less than 20% detected once. Time point of the sample: after trial treatment. Treatment noted: LDRT plus nivolumab, ipilimumab, low-dose cyclophosphamide and aspirin (RACIN trial). The sequenced sample was PBMCs, obtained after low-dose radiotherapy plus immunotherapy. These receptors were collected from a male donor with prostate cancer.

This clonotype was seen ten or more times. This rearrangement joins TRBV9 to TRBJ2-2, with a weak D call TRBD1 (6 bases). Trimming took off 4 bases at V and 6 bases at J, with 16 bases between the two ends. Germline V lookup: CDR1 SGDLS, CDR2 YYNGEE. The CDR3 totals 15 residues. The chain's CDR3 is CASSSSQGWSGELFF. The CDR3 DNA reads as TGTGCCAGCAGCTCATCACAGGGTTGGTCCGGGGAGCTGTTTTTT. Filled out from reference TRBV9 and TRBJ2-2, the complete variable domain reads DSGVTQTPKHLITATGQRVTLRCSPRSGDLSVYWYQQSLDQGLQFLIQYYNGEERAKGNILERFSAQQFPDLHSELNLSSLELGDSALYFCASSSSQGWSGELFFGEGSRLTVL.

The sample holds many counts of this clonotype. The chain carries TRBV7-9 and TRBJ2-7; maybe TRBD1 (6 bases). The CDR3 is 16 amino acids. V lost 3 bases, J lost 2 bases, and 17 bases lay in between. The germline gives CDR1 SEHNR, CDR2 FQNEAQ (reference sequence). The CDR3 DNA is TGTGCCAGCAGCTTGGGGGCCGGGACAAGACCCTACGAGCAGTACTTC. Translation gives CASSLGAGTRPYEQYF.

There are many counts of this clonotype. The chain uses TRBV20-1 and TRBJ1-3, with D possibly TRBD1 on 5 matching bases. Germline V gene lookup returns CDR1 DFQATT and CDR2 SNEGSKA (reference sequence). The CDR3 length is 14 residues. Trimming cost V 5 bases and J 3 bases, with 14 bases left between them. Written as DNA, the CDR3 is TGCAGTGCTTTGAATGGGGGTTATGGAAACACCATATATTTT. This encodes CSALNGGYGNTIYF.

This clonotype was detected ten times or more. V gene TRBV28 combines with J gene TRBJ2-7; 12 bases align to TRBD2. This CDR3 contains 15 residues. Trimming at V came to 6 bases and at J to 1 base, leaving 4 bases not matched to a gene. Germline V gives CDR1 MDHEN, CDR2 SYDVKM. Here the CDR3 reads CASRLTSGRSYEQYF. The CDR3 coding sequence is TGTGCCAGCAGGCTCACTAGCGGGAGGTCCTACGAGCAGTACTTC.

This clonotype has just a few counts. The chain is built from TRBV27 and TRBJ2-1; a weak D match, TRBD2 (6 bases). Germline loops: CDR1 MNHEY, CDR2 SMNVEV (reference sequence). There are 13 residues in the CDR3. V lost 2 bases, J lost 8 bases, and 10 bases lay in between. The DNA for the CDR3 is TGTGCCAGCAGTTTAGCAGGGAGGCATGAGCAGTTCTTC. Protein: CASSLAGRHEQFF.

This clonotype was observed at least ten times. The J gene is TRBJ2-1, the V gene TRBV4-3; 8 bases match TRBD2. This CDR3 is 14 amino acids long. The junction had 6 bases not matched to a gene; V was cut back by 1 base and J by 10 bases. Germline V gives CDR1 LGHNA, CDR2 YSLEER. As DNA, the CDR3 is TGCGCCAGCAGCCAAGGATTAGCGGGAAAGGAGCAGTTCTTC. Translating it yields CASSQGLAGKEQFF.

This clonotype was counted ten times or more. CDR3 nucleotides: TGCGCCAGCAGCCGGGACGGGACAGATCGTACCTACGAGCAGTACTTC. The encoded protein is CASSRDGTDRTYEQYF. This sequence joins TRBV5-1 and TRBJ2-7; 7 bases match TRBD1. The junction had 12 bases not matched to a gene; V was cut back by 4 bases and J by 2 bases. This CDR3 is built from 16 residues. CDR1 and CDR2 (germline): SGHRS, YFSETQ.

This clonotype was seen repeatedly, ten times or more. This rearrangement joins TRBV6-2 or TRBV6-3 to TRBJ1-1, with D uncertain. Looked up from germline, CDR1 is MNHEY and CDR2 is SVGEGT. The CDR3 runs 11 residues. V was clipped by 8 bases and J by 5 bases, with 9 bases between them. The CDR3 DNA reads TGTGCCAGCGTTTTGGGAACTGAAGCTTTCTTT. Amino acid sequence: CASVLGTEAFF.

This chain links TRBV27 with TRBJ2-5, with unresolved D. Germline CDR1 and CDR2: MNHEY and SMNVEV (reference sequence). V dropped 3 bases and J dropped 3 bases, with 14 bases sitting between them. The CDR3 is 15 residues long. The CDR3 loop is CASSLVGSDKETQYF. CDR3 in DNA: TGTGCCAGCAGTTTGGTCGGCAGCGATAAAGAGACCCAGTACTTC.

There are many counts of this clonotype. CDR3 loop: CSVRDRVGTGELFF. For the CDR3, the DNA is TGCAGCGTTAGAGACAGGGTTGGCACCGGGGAGCTGTTTTTT. V and J are TRBV29-1 and TRBJ2-2; 7 bases align to TRBD1. J was trimmed by 4 bases and V by 5 bases; bases with no gene match: 7. The CDR3 is made up of 14 amino acids. The germline gives CDR1 SQVTM, CDR2 ANQGSEA.